This T cell receptor beta chain was documented in a study of T cell responses to AZD1222 COVID-19 vaccine. Data came from immunoSEQ multiplex PCR; TCRdb stores just in-frame clones and leaves some out. The table lists about 180,000 clones, about 88% of them singletons. The germline V gene has CDR1 KGHDR and CDR2 SFDVKD. The V segment lost 1 base and the J segment 5 bases; nucleotides outside the gene matches: 9. The CDR3 is made up of 17 amino acids. Only one count was recorded for this clone. The sequences come from peripheral blood, collected 28 days after the second AZD1222 dose. The receptor was derived from an adult who received the AZD1222 COVID-19 vaccine. V and J are TRBV24-1 and TRBJ2-5; 10 positions match TRBD2. The CDR3 is CATSDFVGLAARETQYF. In DNA, the CDR3 is TGTGCCACCAGTGATTTCGTAGGACTAGCGGCTAGGGAGACCCAGTACTTC.